The clone carrying this TCR beta chain was counted only a few times. These data are taken from a study of blood T cell repertoires in COVID-19. Study-wide background: The United States, Italy and Spain provided the acute and convalescent COVID-19 samples. PBMCs, B-cell-depleted T cells, or T cells provided the cDNA or gDNA that made up the material.

The assay was immunoSEQ multiplex PCR, and TCRdb's table has in-frame clones only and misses some. The top ten hold 2% to 2.5% of the sample, which has around 180,000 clones, about nine tenths seen once. CDR1 and CDR2 (germline): SNHLY, FYNNEI. The CDR3 is 14 residues long. The V and J ends lost 4 bases and 6 bases respectively, with 13 bases between them. The chain carries TRBV2 and TRBJ2-1, with a weak D call TRBD1 (6 bases). The clonotype comes from a man in his 70s with active or convalescent COVID-19. The sample consisted of peripheral blood. The CDR3 bases are TGTGCCAGCAGTGGGGGGCCCCGTTCCAATGAGCAGTTCTTC. Amino acid sequence: CASSGGPRSNEQFF.